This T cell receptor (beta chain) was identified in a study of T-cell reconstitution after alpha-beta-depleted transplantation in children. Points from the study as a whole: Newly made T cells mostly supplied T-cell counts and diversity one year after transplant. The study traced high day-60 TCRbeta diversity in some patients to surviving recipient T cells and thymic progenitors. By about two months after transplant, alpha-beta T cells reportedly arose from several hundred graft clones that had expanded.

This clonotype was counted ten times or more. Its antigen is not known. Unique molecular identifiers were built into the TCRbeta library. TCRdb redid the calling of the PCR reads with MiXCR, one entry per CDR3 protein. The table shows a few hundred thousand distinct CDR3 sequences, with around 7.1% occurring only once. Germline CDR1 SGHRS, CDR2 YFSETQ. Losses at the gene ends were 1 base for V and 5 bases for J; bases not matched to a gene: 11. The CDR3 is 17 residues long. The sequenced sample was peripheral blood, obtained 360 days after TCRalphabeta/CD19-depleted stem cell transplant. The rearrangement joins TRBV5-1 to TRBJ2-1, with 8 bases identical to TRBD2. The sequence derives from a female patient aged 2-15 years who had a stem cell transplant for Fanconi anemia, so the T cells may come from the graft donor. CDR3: CASSLLLGTRGDNEQFF. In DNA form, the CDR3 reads TGCGCCAGCAGCTTGTTACTCGGGACTAGGGGGGACAATGAGCAGTTCTTC.